This T cell receptor beta chain is from a study of blood T cells in healthy people across ages. Findings and limits, study-wide: Estimated diversity across one million T cells was deemed an underestimate.

Using a J-beta primer mix together with a sample-barcoded 5' primer, a second PCR was run for about 6 to 11 cycles. Using its own MiXCR run on the 5' RACE reads, TCRdb lists one record per CDR3 protein. The sample includes 1.5 million or so distinct CDR3 sequences, around 42% of them seen just once. Only one count was recorded for this clonotype. Its antigen is not identified. Each individual donor underwent a draw of ten milliliters of peripheral blood. This clonotype was obtained from a woman between 18 and 29 years old in good health. The sequenced material came from blood.

This CDR3 is CASSHPGQGINEQYF. In nucleotides, the CDR3 is TGTGCCAGCAGCCATCCGGGACAGGGGATCAACGAGCAGTACTTC. This rearrangement joins TRBV3-1 to TRBJ2-7; 10 nucleotides match TRBD1. CDR3 length: 15 residues. Germline V gene data show CDR1 as LGHDT and CDR2 as YNNKEL (reference sequence). The V segment lost 3 bases and the J segment 5 bases; nucleotides outside the gene matches: 7.